One sample yielded the 32 T cell receptor beta chains listed below, sequenced in a study of PD-1 blockade in mismatch repair-deficient tumors. The protocol was immunoSEQ multiplex PCR, while the TCRdb copy is restricted to in-frame clones and leaves out a portion. The table shows approximately 40,000 clones, with roughly 83% occurring only once. Here the sequenced sample was peripheral blood, taken 4 weeks after starting pembrolizumab. Every receptor here comes from an adult with mismatch repair-deficient cancer.

This clone was observed once. This chain uses TRBV19 with TRBJ1-5, with a tentative D call TRBD1 (5 bases). Germline V gene data show CDR1 as LNHDA and CDR2 as SQIVND (reference sequence). The CDR3 loop spans 14 amino acids. Between the trimmed V and J ends, which lost 3 bases and 9 bases, there was a span of 15 bases. CDR3 sequence: CASSMGEGMGPQHF. The CDR3 DNA sequence: TGTGCCAGTAGTATGGGGGAGGGAATGGGGCCCCAGCATTTT.

The V and J genes are TRBV30 and TRBJ2-3; the D call may be TRBD1 or TRBD2 (5 bases each). This CDR3 contains 9 residues. Per germline, CDR1 GTSNPN and CDR2 SVGIG (reference sequence). The CDR3 bases are TGTGGGGGGAGCGATACGCAGTATTTT. Translated: CGGSDTQYF.

The rearrangement links TRBV5-1 to TRBJ2-5; 12 bases agree with TRBD2. In germline, CDR1 is SGHRS, CDR2 YFSETQ. V lost 4 bases to trimming and J lost 0 bases; unmatched junction nucleotides: 1. The CDR3 is made up of 15 amino acids. In DNA form, the CDR3 reads TGCGCCAGCAGCACTAGCGGGAGGTACCAAGAGACCCAGTACTTC. This sequence encodes CASSTSGRYQETQYF.

The chain combines TRBV5-1 with TRBJ2-3; 7 nucleotides agree with TRBD2. Looked up from germline, CDR1 is SGHRS and CDR2 is YFSETQ. The CDR3 has 15 amino acids. Germline trimming cut 4 bases from V and 2 bases from J; bases unmatched to any gene: 7. CDR3 coding DNA: TGCGCCAGCAGCCGGAGCGGGACCGCCACAGATACGCAGTATTTT. Amino acid sequence: CASSRSGTATDTQYF.

This clone was seen a handful of times. The chain has TRBV9 and TRBJ2-1; 15 bases align to TRBD2. The CDR3 runs 16 residues. Trimming took 4 bases from V and 7 from J; bases not matched to a gene: 6. Looked up from germline, CDR1 is SGDLS and CDR2 is YYNGEE. This chain's CDR3 is CASSTTGTSGRNEQFF. The CDR3, as DNA: TGTGCCAGCAGCACAACCGGGACTAGCGGGAGGAATGAGCAGTTCTTC.

This chain links TRBV6-5 with TRBJ2-3; D may correspond to TRBD1 or TRBD2 (5 bases each). Germline loops: CDR1 MNHEY, CDR2 SVGAGI. The CDR3 contains 14 residues. With 2 bases removed from V and 2 bases from J, the gap between germline ends came to 8 bases. The CDR3: CASSYGGFTDTQYF. Here the CDR3 DNA reads TGTGCCAGCAGTTACGGGGGATTCACAGATACGCAGTATTTT.

This clone appeared a single time. V gene TRBV6-6 combines with J gene TRBJ2-4, with D maybe TRBD1 (6 bases). The CDR3 length is 16 residues. Germline lookup yields CDR1 MNHNY and CDR2 SVGAGI (reference sequence). The germline V and J ends were trimmed by 0 bases and 2 bases, with 11 bases remaining between them. The CDR3 DNA follows: TGTGCCAGCAGTTACTCGCCCACAGGGACCAAAAACATTCAGTACTTC. This encodes CASSYSPTGTKNIQYF.

This clone was recorded only once. The rearrangement links TRBV14 to TRBJ2-5; no clear D. Germline V lookup: CDR1 SGHDN, CDR2 FVKESK. V gave up 4 bases and J gave up 5 bases, with 8 bases separating them. CDR3 length: 12 amino acids. The CDR3 nucleotides are TGTGCCAGCAGCCGACTTTGGGAGACCCAGTACTTC. Amino acid sequence: CASSRLWETQYF. Based on the CDR3 plus reference TRBV14 and TRBJ2-5, the full variable domain is EAGVTQFPSHSVIEKGQTVTLRCDPISGHDNLYWYRRVMGKEIKFLLHFVKESKQDESGMPNNRFLAERTGGTYSTLKVQPAELEDSGVYFCASSRLWETQYFGPGTRLLVL.

The chain carries TRBV4-1 and TRBJ2-1; 10 nucleotides align to TRBD2. The CDR3 is made up of 15 amino acids. Germline V lookup: CDR1 MGHRA, CDR2 YSYEKL. V gave up 8 bases and J gave up 2 bases; unmatched junction bases: 6. The CDR3 DNA reads as TGCGCCAGCGAACGAGCGGGAGGGACCTACAATGAGCAGTTCTTC. Translating it yields CASERAGGTYNEQFF.

This clone was recorded a few times. The J gene is TRBJ1-2, the V gene TRBV11-2; 10 bases align to TRBD1. Germline V CDR1 and CDR2: SGHAT, FQNNGV. V lost 1 base, J lost 7 bases, and 9 bases stayed unmatched. The CDR3 spans 16 residues. CDR3 sequence (DNA): TGTGCCAGCAGCTTAGGACCCGGGACAGGGGTGGGTGGCTACACCTTC. The encoded protein is CASSLGPGTGVGGYTF.

This clone is a singleton in its sample. This chain uses TRBV9 with TRBJ2-7, with 10 positions matching TRBD2. Germline V gene data show CDR1 as SGDLS and CDR2 as YYNGEE. V shed 0 bases and J 6 bases; nucleotides not matched to a gene: 6. The CDR3 runs to 15 residues. DNA of the CDR3: TGTGCCAGCAGCGTAGCTAGCGGGAGTTTTAGCGAGCAGTACTTC. Amino acid sequence: CASSVASGSFSEQYF.

The chain combines TRBV6-6 with TRBJ2-2; D ambiguous. The CDR3 loop spans 10 amino acids. Germline V CDR1 and CDR2: MNHNY, SVGAGI (reference sequence). Trimming shortened V by 4 bases and J by 6 bases, and 0 bases separated the two germline ends. CDR3 in amino acids: CASSSGELFF. The CDR3 DNA follows: TGTGCCAGCAGTTCCGGGGAGCTGTTTTTT.

The J gene is TRBJ2-7, the V gene TRBV5-8; D is ambiguous. This CDR3 contains 11 residues. V was trimmed by 4 bases and J by 7 bases, leaving 9 bases between them. The germline CDR1 and CDR2 sequences are SGHTS and YDEGEE. CDR3 coding DNA: TGTGCCAGCAGCCCGATGGTGGAGCAGTACTTC. Its translation is CASSPMVEQYF. Full variable domain (remainder filled in from reference TRBV5-8 and TRBJ2-7): EAGVTQSPTHLIKTRGQQATLRCSPISGHTSVYWYQQALGLGLQFLLWYDEGEERNRGNFPPRFSGRQFPNYSSELNVNALELEDSALYLCASSPMVEQYFGPGTRLTVT.

This chain connects TRBV27 to TRBJ2-5, with D unclear. Trimming took 4 bases from V and 5 from J, leaving 11 bases between them. Germline assignment: CDR1 MNHEY and CDR2 SMNVEV (reference sequence). CDR3 length: 13 amino acids. CDR3 in amino acids: CASSWGIQETQYF. CDR3 nucleotide sequence: TGTGCCAGCAGTTGGGGAATCCAGGAGACCCAGTACTTC.

V and J are TRBV30 and TRBJ1-5; 10 bases line up with TRBD1. Unmatched junction bases numbered 5, after V lost 1 base and J lost 2 bases. This CDR3 has 16 amino acids. Germline V gene lookup returns CDR1 GTSNPN and CDR2 SVGIG (reference sequence). DNA for the CDR3: TGTGCCTGGAGTGAGACAGGGGGCTGGGGCAATCAGCCCCAGCATTTT. Its protein is CAWSETGGWGNQPQHF.

The rearrangement uses TRBV4-3 and TRBJ2-3; TRBD2 matches 10 bases. Trimming cost V 0 bases and J 2 bases; bases outside gene matches: 14. This CDR3 has 20 amino acids. Germline V gives CDR1 LGHNA, CDR2 YSLEER. CDR3 sequence: CASSQDLVLGTSEHTDTQYF. As DNA, the CDR3 is TGCGCCAGCAGCCAAGATTTGGTCCTCGGGACTAGCGAACACACAGATACGCAGTATTTT.

This sequence joins TRBV5-1 and TRBJ2-7, with D tentatively TRBD2 (5 bases). This CDR3 region has 15 residues. Trimming removed 2 bases at V and 2 bases at J, with 14 bases between. Germline values: CDR1 SGHRS, CDR2 YFSETQ. The CDR3 here is CASSLGLQVTYEQYF. The CDR3 DNA reads as TGCGCCAGCAGCTTAGGACTCCAAGTTACCTACGAGCAGTACTTC.

V usage is TRBV28 and J usage is TRBJ2-4; 8 bases map to TRBD1. CDR1 is MDHEN and CDR2 is SYDVKM in the germline V gene. With 4 bases clipped from V and 1 base from J, the junction kept 15 bases outside the gene matches. This CDR3 is 19 amino acids long. The CDR3 region is CASSSQTGEIGWAKNIQYF. The CDR3 nucleotides read TGTGCCAGCAGTTCCCAGACAGGGGAGATCGGATGGGCCAAAAACATTCAGTACTTC.

The genes are TRBV6-6 and TRBJ2-7; 7 bases match TRBD2. The germline gives CDR1 MNHNY, CDR2 SVGAGI (reference sequence). There are 15 residues in the CDR3. V dropped 5 bases and J dropped 6; count of bases not matched to a gene: 13. The CDR3 sequence: CASSAPLGGSFEQYF. CDR3 nucleotides: TGTGCCAGCAGTGCCCCCCTCGGCGGGAGCTTCGAGCAGTACTTC.

This clone was detected a few times. The CDR3 sequence is CASRGQTGYGYTF. The CDR3 nucleotides are TGTGCCAGCAGGGGTCAGACGGGCTATGGCTACACCTTC. The chain is built from TRBV7-2 and TRBJ1-2, with D hard to call. The CDR3 runs to 13 residues. Per germline, CDR1 SGHTA and CDR2 FQGNSA. The germline V and J ends were trimmed by 6 bases and 4 bases, with 12 bases remaining between them.

CDR3 residues: CASLRGLANTGELFF. The CDR3 coding sequence is TGTGCCAGCCTCCGCGGACTAGCGAACACCGGGGAGCTGTTTTTT. The chain carries TRBV2 and TRBJ2-2; TRBD2 matches 7 bases. The CDR3 consists of 15 residues. CDR1 and CDR2 from the germline V gene are SNHLY and FYNNEI. Unmatched junction bases numbered 6, after V lost 8 bases and J lost 0 bases.

This chain uses TRBV18 with TRBJ2-3, with D perhaps matching TRBD1 (6 bases). V was shortened by 0 bases and J by 6 bases, with 22 bases between the two germline ends. The CDR3 is made up of 18 amino acids. In germline, CDR1 is KGHSH, CDR2 LQKENI. CDR3 bases: TGTGCCAGCTCACCACCCGGGCCGACAGGTTGCGGATTCGATACGCAGTATTTT. Its protein is CASSPPGPTGCGFDTQYF.

As to this clone: Other DNA sequences in the sample encode the same CDR3. The genes are TRBV30 and TRBJ2-7; D may be TRBD1 or TRBD2 (6 bases each). In germline, CDR1 is GTSNPN, CDR2 SVGIG (reference sequence). V lost 2 bases and J 2 bases, leaving 10 bases between the germline ends. This CDR3 contains 13 residues. CDR3 bases: TGTGCCTGGAGTCGAGGGGGGACCTACGAGCAGTACTTC. Its protein is CAWSRGGTYEQYF.

In its sample, this clone was seen a few times. The chain joins TRBV19 to TRBJ2-7, with 9 bases identical to TRBD1. The CDR3 is 19 residues long. Germline V gives CDR1 LNHDA, CDR2 SQIVND (reference sequence). The junction had 14 bases not matched to a gene; V was cut back by 2 bases and J by 0 bases. This chain's CDR3 is CASSIRAFGQGTSSYEQYF. CDR3 coding DNA: TGTGCCAGTAGTATAAGGGCATTTGGACAGGGGACATCCTCCTACGAGCAGTACTTC.

This clone was picked up one time. This chain links TRBV27 with TRBJ2-5, with D tentatively TRBD1 or TRBD2 (5 bases each). Germline V lookup: CDR1 MNHEY, CDR2 SMNVEV (reference sequence). The CDR3 loop spans 13 amino acids. Trimming took 3 bases from V and 5 from J, leaving 10 bases between them. DNA for the CDR3: TGTGCCAGCAGTTTTGGGACCGCTGAGACCCAGTACTTC. It is translated as CASSFGTAETQYF.

The CDR3 DNA reads TGTGCCAGCTCACCACGGGGGTCTACCTACGAGCAGTACTTC. Translation gives CASSPRGSTYEQYF. V is TRBV18 and J is TRBJ2-7, with D possibly being TRBD1 or TRBD2 (5 bases each). Germline loops: CDR1 KGHSH, CDR2 LQKENI. This CDR3 is 14 amino acids long. Between the trimmed V and J ends, which lost 1 base and 2 bases, there was a span of 9 bases.

The chain couples TRBV19 to TRBJ1-5; TRBD1 agrees at 8 bases. After removal of 1 base from V and 9 bases from J, the junction contained 8 bases not matched to a gene. The CDR3 is made up of 15 amino acids. Germline V gene lookup returns CDR1 LNHDA and CDR2 SQIVND (reference sequence). The CDR3 loop is CASSIGRDRSLPQHF. CDR3 nucleotide sequence: TGTGCCAGTAGTATAGGCCGGGACAGGAGTTTGCCCCAGCATTTT.

The rearrangement uses TRBV7-9 and TRBJ2-1, with TRBD2 matching 9 bases. The V and J ends lost 0 bases and 5 bases, in that order; junction bases with no gene match: 5. In germline, CDR1 is SEHNR, CDR2 FQNEAQ (reference sequence). The CDR3 has 16 residues. CDR3 sequence: CASSLAEGLAHNEQFF. The DNA of the CDR3 is TGTGCCAGCAGCTTAGCGGAGGGACTAGCCCACAATGAGCAGTTCTTC.

V gene TRBV13 combines with J gene TRBJ2-3; the match to TRBD2 covers 11 bases. This CDR3 region has 14 residues. CDR1 is PRHDT and CDR2 is FYEKMQ in the germline V gene (reference sequence). Trimming cost V 5 bases and J 5 bases; bases outside gene matches: 3. The chain's CDR3 is CASSLLAGGDTQYF. CDR3 DNA sequence: TGTGCCAGCAGCCTGCTAGCGGGAGGAGATACGCAGTATTTT.

The V gene is TRBV7-8, the J gene TRBJ1-1; D ambiguous. V was clipped by 0 bases and J by 6 bases, with 2 bases between them. The CDR3 length is 11 residues. From germline, CDR1 is SGHVS and CDR2 FQNEAQ. The CDR3 DNA sequence: TGTGCCAGCAGCTTAGCCGCTGAAGCTTTCTTT. Amino acid sequence: CASSLAAEAFF.

The chain is built from TRBV6-5 and TRBJ2-1; D is perhaps TRBD1 (5 bases). V was clipped by 6 bases and J by 1 base, with 10 bases between them. The CDR3 runs to 14 residues. Per the germline V gene, CDR1 is MNHEY and CDR2 is SVGAGI. The CDR3, as DNA: TGTGCCAGCAGCATCAGGGAATCCTACAATGAGCAGTTCTTC. This gives the protein CASSIRESYNEQFF.

The genes are TRBV28 and TRBJ2-7, with 8 bases aligning to TRBD1. This CDR3 has 15 amino acids. J gave up 6 bases and V 5 bases, and 12 bases lay outside the gene matches. The germline V gene has CDR1 MDHEN and CDR2 SYDVKM. Here the CDR3 reads CASSPANWQGAEQYF. The DNA for the CDR3 is TGTGCCAGCAGTCCGGCTAATTGGCAGGGGGCCGAGCAGTACTTC.